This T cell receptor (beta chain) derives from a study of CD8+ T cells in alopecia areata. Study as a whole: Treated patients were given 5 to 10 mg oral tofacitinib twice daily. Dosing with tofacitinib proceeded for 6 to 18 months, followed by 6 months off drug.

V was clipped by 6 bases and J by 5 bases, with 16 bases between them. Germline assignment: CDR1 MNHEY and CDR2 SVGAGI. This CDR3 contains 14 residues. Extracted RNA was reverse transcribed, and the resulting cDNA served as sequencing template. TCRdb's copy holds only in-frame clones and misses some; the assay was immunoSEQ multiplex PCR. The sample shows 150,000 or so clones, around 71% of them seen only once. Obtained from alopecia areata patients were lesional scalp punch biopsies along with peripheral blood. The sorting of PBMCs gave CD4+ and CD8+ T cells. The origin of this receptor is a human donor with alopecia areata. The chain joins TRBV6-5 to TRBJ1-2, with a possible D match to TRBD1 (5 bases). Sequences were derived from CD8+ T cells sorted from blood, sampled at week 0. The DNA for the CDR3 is TGTGCCAGCAGCTCAAGTCCGGGACGGTATGGCTACACCTTC. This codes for CASSSSPGRYGYTF.